This T cell receptor (beta chain) appears in the sequencing data of a study of tumor and adjacent non-tumor tissue in lung cancer. Per germline, CDR1 SQVTM and CDR2 ANQGSEA. This CDR3 contains 13 residues. A modified ARM-PCR protocol with three rounds of nested PCR amplified TCRbeta. MiXCR, applied by TCRdb to the multiplex PCR reads, yields one record per CDR3 protein. The repertoire holds 100,000 to 150,000 distinct CDR3 sequences, 60% to 70% seen once, with 9.5% to 15% in the top ten. Turning to this clonotype: At one boundary the junction diverges from the germline segment, which might be a read error.

RNA was extracted from bulk tissue without any cell sorting. Specimen: lung tumor tissue. The chain carries TRBV29-1 and TRBJ2-3; perhaps TRBD2 as D (6 bases). The TCR comes from a man aged 25-45 years with non-small cell lung cancer. The DNA of the CDR3 is TGCAACGTTCAGAGGGACTTGACAGATACGCAGTATTTT. This translates into CNVQRDLTDTQYF.